This TCR beta chain was obtained from a study of T cell repertoires in cytomegalovirus infection. Study-level background: Researchers turned to recently identified HLA-C-restricted CMV epitopes as well as well-studied HLA-B-restricted ones. Indications came from public TCR beta signatures; they pointed to CMV infection and to a matching HLA type.

One entry per CDR3 protein, called by TCRdb with MiXCR from the reads. Of tens of thousands of distinct CDR3 sequences in the sample, 15% to 25% are singletons; the top ten hold about 30%. Concerning this clonotype: Its antigen is currently unknown.

Regarding the study as a whole: Clonotype analysis showed dominance of the ex vivo response by HLA-C-restricted CMV-specific TCR beta clonotypes.

This receptor was taken from a human donor in good health (CMV status not recorded). Some clones in this sample may be carry-over from other donors' samples. The specimen was CD8+ T cells from cultured PBMCs, collected from culture after CMV antigen stimulation.

The CDR3 loop reads CASSQGLTEAFF. Here the CDR3 DNA reads TGCGCCAGCAGCCAAGGGCTCACTGAAGCTTTCTTT. The chain uses TRBV4-1 and TRBJ1-1; D uncertain. Germline lookup yields CDR1 MGHRA and CDR2 YSYEKL. Trimming left V 1 base short and J 4 bases short, with 4 bases between. The CDR3 consists of 12 residues.